These 12 T cell receptor beta chains share one sample of origin, sequenced in a study of T cell changes during pregnancy in multiple sclerosis. TCRdb's table, derived via immunoSEQ multiplex PCR, lists solely in-frame clones and lacks some. The sample lists 60,000 to 65,000 clones; 80% to 95% were seen once. Source: peripheral blood, taken in the second trimester of pregnancy. These receptors all come from a female donor with multiple sclerosis, enrolled in a pregnancy study.

The V and J genes are TRBV7-9 and TRBJ1-1, with TRBD1 identical over 7 bases. This CDR3 is built from 14 residues. Germline V lookup: CDR1 SEHNR, CDR2 FQNEAQ (reference sequence). V shed 5 bases, J shed 1 base, and the junction held 4 bases outside the gene matches. In DNA, the CDR3 is TGTGCCAGCAGCCCAGGGACAGAGAACACTGAAGCTTTCTTT. This codes for CASSPGTENTEAFF.

Only a few counts were recorded for this clone. V and J are TRBV7-2 and TRBJ1-1; no reliable D call. Germline loops: CDR1 SGHTA, CDR2 FQGNSA. V was trimmed by 2 bases and J by 10 bases, leaving 11 bases between them. The CDR3 has 12 amino acids. Here the CDR3 DNA reads TGTGCCAGCAGCTTACTCCTACGGGGAGCTTTCTTT. Translated, it gives CASSLLLRGAFF.

In this sample, this clone turned up once. The gene calls are TRBV5-1 and TRBJ2-2; 7 bases fit TRBD2. CDR3 length equals 16 residues. J was trimmed by 0 bases and V by 4 bases; bases with no gene match: 6. Germline CDR1 SGHRS, CDR2 YFSETQ. As DNA, the CDR3 is TGCGCCAGCAGCCTCCTAAGCGGGACGAACACCGGGGAGCTGTTTTTT. Its protein is CASSLLSGTNTGELFF.

The rearrangement links TRBV7-9 to TRBJ2-1, with TRBD2 matching over 13 bases. V lost 5 bases to trimming and J lost 12 bases; unmatched junction nucleotides: 7. Per the germline V gene, CDR1 is SEHNR and CDR2 is FQNEAQ (reference sequence). This CDR3 contains 14 residues. The CDR3 nucleotides read TGTGCCAGCAGCCCCGGACTAGCGGGAGACGGGCAGTTCTTC. As protein: CASSPGLAGDGQFF.

The chain recombines TRBV15 with TRBJ2-7; no clear D gene. CDR3 length equals 12 residues. V lost 2 bases and J lost 7, with 9 bases in between. Per the germline V gene, CDR1 is LNHNV and CDR2 is YYDKDF (reference sequence). CDR3 loop: CATSRKYKEQYF. DNA of the CDR3: TGTGCCACCAGCAGAAAATACAAGGAGCAGTACTTC.

The rearrangement uses TRBV19 and TRBJ2-5, with 8 nucleotides matching TRBD1. Germline V gene data show CDR1 as LNHDA and CDR2 as SQIVND (reference sequence). V dropped 4 bases and J dropped 4; count of bases not matched to a gene: 8. This CDR3 is built from 15 residues. Here the CDR3 reads CASSTQQGAGETQYF. In DNA form, the CDR3 reads TGTGCCAGTAGTACCCAGCAGGGGGCCGGAGAGACCCAGTACTTC.

The chain links TRBV18 to TRBJ2-1, with 9 bases matching TRBD2. The germline CDR1 and CDR2 sequences are KGHSH and LQKENI. The CDR3 totals 17 residues. V dropped 2 bases and J dropped 7; count of bases not matched to a gene: 12. The CDR3 sequence: CASSPSFKREDKNEQFF. The CDR3 DNA sequence: TGTGCCAGCTCACCATCATTCAAGCGGGAGGATAAGAATGAGCAGTTCTTC.

The gene calls are TRBV7-7 and TRBJ2-2; 9 bases are a match to TRBD2. This CDR3 is 20 amino acids long. Germline V gene sequence: CDR1 SSHAT, CDR2 FNYEAQ (reference sequence). V lost 1 base, J lost 1 base, and 13 bases stayed unmatched. CDR3 sequence reads: CASSLDRTSAQVKNTGELFF. Here the CDR3 DNA reads TGTGCCAGCAGCTTAGATCGGACTAGCGCTCAAGTAAAGAACACCGGGGAGCTGTTTTTT.

The chain carries TRBV27 and TRBJ2-3; 11 bases fit TRBD1. Trimming removed 4 bases from V and 5 bases from J; junction bases left unmatched: 11. Per germline, CDR1 MNHEY and CDR2 SMNVEV (reference sequence). This CDR3 region has 17 residues. For the CDR3, the DNA is TGTGCCAGCAGTTACCATCGGACAGGGGGCGTGGGAGATACGCAGTATTTT. This encodes CASSYHRTGGVGDTQYF.

The V and J genes are TRBV10-3 and TRBJ2-3, with TRBD2 matching over 8 bases. The CDR3 consists of 15 residues. From germline, CDR1 is ENHRY and CDR2 SYGVKD. With V trimmed by 8 bases and J by 2 bases, 9 bases remained unmatched. CDR3 region: CAIAVTSGPTDTQYF. The CDR3 region has the DNA TGTGCCATCGCTGTAACTAGCGGACCCACAGATACGCAGTATTTT.

The chain employs TRBV6-5 and TRBJ2-2; D is uncertain. Germline V CDR1 and CDR2: MNHEY, SVGAGI. Trimming took off 2 bases at V and 4 bases at J, with 8 bases between the two ends. The CDR3 extends over 14 amino acids. CDR3 protein: CASSYERLTGELFF. For the CDR3, the DNA is TGTGCCAGCAGTTACGAGCGTCTCACCGGGGAGCTGTTTTTT.

The rearrangement links TRBV4-2 to TRBJ1-4, with D perhaps matching TRBD1 (6 bases). Between the trimmed V and J ends, which lost 0 bases and 7 bases, there was a span of 18 bases. This CDR3 contains 17 residues. Per the germline V gene, CDR1 is LGHNA and CDR2 is YNFKEQ. The CDR3 DNA sequence: TGTGCCAGCAGCCAAGAAAGGCCAAGGGGGGGGCTTGAAAAACTGTTTTTT. Its translation is CASSQERPRGGLEKLFF.